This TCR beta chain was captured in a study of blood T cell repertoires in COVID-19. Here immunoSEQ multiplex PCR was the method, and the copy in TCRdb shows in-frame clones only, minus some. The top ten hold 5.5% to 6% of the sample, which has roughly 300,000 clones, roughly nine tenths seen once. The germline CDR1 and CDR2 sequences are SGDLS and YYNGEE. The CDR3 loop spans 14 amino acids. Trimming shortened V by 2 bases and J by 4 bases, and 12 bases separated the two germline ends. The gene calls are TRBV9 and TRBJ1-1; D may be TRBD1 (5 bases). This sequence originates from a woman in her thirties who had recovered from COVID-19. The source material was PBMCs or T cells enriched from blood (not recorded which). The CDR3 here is CASSVIREPTEAFF. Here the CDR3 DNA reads TGTGCCAGCAGCGTCATCAGGGAACCCACTGAAGCTTTCTTT.